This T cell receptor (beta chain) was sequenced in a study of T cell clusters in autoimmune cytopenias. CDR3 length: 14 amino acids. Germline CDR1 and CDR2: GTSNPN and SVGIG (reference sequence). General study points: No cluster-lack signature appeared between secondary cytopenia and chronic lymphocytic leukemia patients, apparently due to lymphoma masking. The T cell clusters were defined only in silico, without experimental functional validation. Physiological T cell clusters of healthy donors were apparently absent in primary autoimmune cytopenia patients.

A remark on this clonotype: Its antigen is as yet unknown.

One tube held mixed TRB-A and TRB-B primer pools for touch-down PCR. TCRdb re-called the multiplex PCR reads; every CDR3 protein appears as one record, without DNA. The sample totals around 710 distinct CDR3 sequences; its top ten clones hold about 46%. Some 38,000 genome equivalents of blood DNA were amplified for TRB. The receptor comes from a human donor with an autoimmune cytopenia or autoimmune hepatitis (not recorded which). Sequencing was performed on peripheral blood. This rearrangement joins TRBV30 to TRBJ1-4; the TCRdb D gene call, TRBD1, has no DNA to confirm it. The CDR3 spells CAWTRQGVNEKLFF.